Listed below are T cell receptor beta chains from one sample, sequenced in a study of blood T cell repertoires in COVID-19. TCRdb keeps only in-frame clones here, not all; method: immunoSEQ multiplex PCR. The sample yields fewer than 250,000 clones, under 90% seen once. Material: peripheral blood. These receptors were taken from a woman aged 40 to 50 with active or convalescent COVID-19. The CDR3 runs from the conserved cysteine through the conserved F or W. A D gene is named only where the DNA matches it firmly. Expanded clones get a size class; other rows say once, few or many, or leave the size out.

V gene,clone size,D gene,CDR3 length,J gene,CDR3 DNA,CDR3 protein
TRBV6-1,.,TRBD1,16,TRBJ1-5,TGTGCCAGCAGTGGGCACAGGGGGCCGGAAAATCAGCCCCAGCATTTT,CASSGHRGPENQPQHF
TRBV7-2,.,.,15,TRBJ1-1,TGTGCCAGCAGCTTAGCTGCGGGTTTGAACACTGAAGCTTTCTTT,CASSLAAGLNTEAFF
TRBV6-1,.,TRBD1,14,TRBJ1-2,TGTGCCAGCAGTGAAACGACAGGGAGGTATGGCTACACCTTC,CASSETTGRYGYTF
TRBV9,.,.,18,TRBJ2-3,TGTGCCAGCAGCGTAAATCCCCTCCGATTAGACAGGACAGATACGCAGTATTTT,CASSVNPLRLDRTDTQYF
TRBV11-3,.,.,13,TRBJ2-5,TGTGCCAGCAGCCCCGCAGCCAGGGAGACCCAGTACTTC,CASSPAARETQYF
TRBV5-6,.,.,13,TRBJ1-5,TGTGCCAGCAGCTTGGTGGGGGCCGCGGCCCAGCATTTT,CASSLVGAAAQHF
TRBV30,.,TRBD1,15,TRBJ1-5,TGTGCCTGCGACCTTCGGGACAGGGCCAATCAGCCCCAGCATTTT,CACDLRDRANQPQHF
TRBV24-1,.,.,16,TRBJ1-4,TGTGCCACCAGTGATGGGGGGCGGGGGAAGGTCGAAAAACTGTTTTTT,CATSDGGRGKVEKLFF
TRBV24-1,.,TRBD2,18,TRBJ2-3,TGTGCCACCAGTGATCTGACTAGCGGGCCCACTAGCACAGATACGCAGTATTTT,CATSDLTSGPTSTDTQYF
TRBV10-1,.,.,16,TRBJ2-1,TGCGCCAGCAGTCCGGTCTCTGGTACCCTGAACAATGAGCAGTTCTTC,CASSPVSGTLNNEQFF
TRBV11-1,few,TRBD1,15,TRBJ2-1,TGTGCCAGCAGCTTAGATCCGGGACAGGTCCGTGGGCAGTTCTTC,CASSLDPGQVRGQFF
TRBV2,.,.,13,TRBJ2-1,TGTGCCAGCAATGGAGTCTCCTACAATGAGCAGTTCTTC,CASNGVSYNEQFF
TRBV19,.,.,18,TRBJ1-4,TGTGCCAGTAGCGATATCACAGGTGCTATAGTGGCAGGTGAAAAACTGTTTTTT,CASSDITGAIVAGEKLFF
TRBV5-1,.,TRBD1,19,TRBJ1-1,TGCGCCAGCAGCTTGCGGCCCAGCCCCAGGGGGCAGGGAGACACTGAAGCTTTCTTT,CASSLRPSPRGQGDTEAFF
TRBV5-1,.,.,16,TRBJ1-1,TGCGCCAGCAGCTGGGACTGGGGTACGGCGAACACTGAAGCTTTCTTT,CASSWDWGTANTEAFF
TRBV2,.,.,14,TRBJ1-4,TGTGCCAGCAGTGCAGTTCAGAATAATGAAAAACTGTTTTTT,CASSAVQNNEKLFF
TRBV29-1,.,TRBD1,14,TRBJ1-3,TGCAGCGTGGCCGAGGGGGCGTCGGGAAACACCATATATTTT,CSVAEGASGNTIYF
TRBV5-1,once,TRBD1,14,TRBJ2-1,TGCGCCAGCAGCTTGACAGGGGGCCTCAATGAGCAGTTCTTC,CASSLTGGLNEQFF
TRBV5-1,.,TRBD1,16,TRBJ2-5,TGCGCCAGCAGCTTGGCCAGGACAGGGAGACAAGAGACCCAGTACTTC,CASSLARTGRQETQYF
TRBV9,.,.,15,TRBJ2-7,TGTGCCAGCAGCACTTTTAGTCAGGGGACCTACGAGCAGTACTTC,CASSTFSQGTYEQYF
TRBV25-1,.,.,15,TRBJ2-3,TGTGCCAGCAGTGAATCCCCGGGGGACACAGATACGCAGTATTTT,CASSESPGDTDTQYF
TRBV7-9,.,.,14,TRBJ1-2,TGTGCCAGCAGCTTAGCGGGGGCAGGCTCTGGCTACACCTTC,CASSLAGAGSGYTF
TRBV5-1,.,.,14,TRBJ1-1,TGCGCCAGCAGCTTTTCGAAAGAGGACACTGAAGCTTTCTTT,CASSFSKEDTEAFF
TRBV28,.,.,11,TRBJ1-2,TGTGCCAGCAGCTCGTCGGGGGGGCTCGACTTC,CASSSSGGLDF
TRBV5-6,.,.,16,TRBJ1-6,TGTGCCAGCAGCTTTCGGGGGGCCCTCTATAATTCACCCCTCCACTTT,CASSFRGALYNSPLHF
TRBV30,.,TRBD1,13,TRBJ2-7,TGTGCCTGGAGAGAGGGGGCAGGGGCAACGCAGTACTTC,CAWREGAGATQYF
TRBV19,once,.,15,TRBJ2-7,TGTGCCAGTAGTGAGGGGGGGTCCCCGTTCTACGAGCAGTACTTC,CASSEGGSPFYEQYF
TRBV5-6,.,TRBD2,17,TRBJ2-7,TGTGCCAGCAGCCCCGGGACTAGCGGGAGGAGCGCGTCCGAGCAGTACTTC,CASSPGTSGRSASEQYF
TRBV5-1,.,TRBD2,16,TRBJ2-5,TGCGCCAGCAGCCCTGGACTAGCGGGGGGGTCAGAGACCCAGTACTTC,CASSPGLAGGSETQYF
TRBV7-2,.,.,15,TRBJ1-1,TGTGCCAGCAGCCCAAGAAGCGGGGGAGACACTGAAGCTTTCTTT,CASSPRSGGDTEAFF
TRBV5-1,.,TRBD1,15,TRBJ2-1,TGCGCCAGCAGCTTGGGACAGGGCATTAACAATGAGCAGTTCTTC,CASSLGQGINNEQFF
TRBV6-5,.,.,15,TRBJ1-3,TGTGCCAGCAGACTTGAGGACACCGGGGGAAACACCATATATTTT,CASRLEDTGGNTIYF
TRBV11-2,.,.,15,TRBJ1-3,TGTGCCAGCAGCGCACAACAGGGTACTGGAAACACCATATATTTT,CASSAQQGTGNTIYF
TRBV7-9,.,.,16,TRBJ1-5,TGTGCCAGCAGCTTAGGAAAGGGCGGGGGCAATCAGCCCCAGCATTTT,CASSLGKGGGNQPQHF
TRBV9,.,TRBD1,20,TRBJ2-3,TGTGCCAGCAGCACACGCTGGGACAGGGGGCGTGGGGGGACCACAGATACGCAGTATTTT,CASSTRWDRGRGGTTDTQYF
TRBV4-3,.,TRBD1,17,TRBJ1-1,TGCGCCAGCAGCCAACTCCGGGACAGGGGGCTGATCACTGAAGCTTTCTTT,CASSQLRDRGLITEAFF
TRBV5-1,.,TRBD2,15,TRBJ2-5,TGCGCCAGCAGCTTAGGAGCGGGGGGGCCAGAGACCCAGTACTTC,CASSLGAGGPETQYF